This entry lists 5 T cell receptor beta chains sequenced from one sample in a study of blood T cell repertoires in COVID-19. Sequenced by immunoSEQ multiplex PCR; TCRdb stores in-frame clones only, minus some. Counted here are 150,000 to 200,000 clones, around 80% occurring once; the ten biggest clones make up around 6.1%. What was sequenced was PBMCs or T cells enriched from blood (not recorded which). The source of these receptors is a man aged 35-49 years who had recovered from COVID-19.

The V call is TRBV5-1, the J call TRBJ1-1; 8 bases agree with TRBD1. V shed 5 bases, J shed 5 bases, and the junction held 5 bases outside the gene matches. The CDR3 length is 13 residues. Germline V gene lookup returns CDR1 SGHRS and CDR2 YFSETQ. Written as DNA, the CDR3 is TGCGCCAGCAGACAACAGGGGGGGACTGAAGCTTTCTTT. Residues: CASRQQGGTEAFF.

This clone was detected once. The rearrangement joins TRBV9 to TRBJ2-2; 7 bases match TRBD2. This CDR3 region has 17 residues. Germline trimming cut 0 bases from V and 3 bases from J; bases unmatched to any gene: 8. Germline-derived CDR1 and CDR2 are SGDLS and YYNGEE. CDR3 nucleotide sequence: TGTGCCAGCAGCGTAGCTACTGCGGGGGTGGACACCGGGGAGCTGTTTTTT. Translation: CASSVATAGVDTGELFF.

The rearrangement uses TRBV10-3 and TRBJ1-1; D remains ambiguous. Trimming removed 8 bases from V and 4 bases from J, with 14 bases in between. CDR3 size: 13 residues. The germline V gene encodes CDR1 ENHRY and CDR2 SYGVKD. CDR3 protein: CAIQTGLSTEAFF. CDR3 DNA: TGTGCCATCCAGACTGGGTTGAGCACTGAAGCTTTCTTT.

The V gene is TRBV18, the J gene TRBJ1-4; 9 bases agree with TRBD1. The CDR3 is 16 amino acids. Germline CDR1 KGHSH, CDR2 LQKENI. V dropped 3 bases and J dropped 5; count of bases not matched to a gene: 7. CDR3 in DNA: TGTGCCAGCTCACCCGGACAGGGGAGGGGAAATGAAAAACTGTTTTTT. Protein product: CASSPGQGRGNEKLFF.

The gene calls are TRBV18 and TRBJ2-1; a weak D match, TRBD2 (5 bases). The length of the CDR3 is 18 residues. V lost 2 bases to trimming and J lost 7 bases, with 24 bases between them. Germline V gene sequence: CDR1 KGHSH, CDR2 LQKENI. CDR3 nucleotide sequence: TGTGCCAGCTCACCAAAAGGCTCATCCGGGATACCGGGGAATGAGCAGTTCTTC. It yields the protein CASSPKGSSGIPGNEQFF.